The sample holds many counts of the clone carrying this T cell receptor (beta chain). Antigen specificity is unknown. The entry originates in a study of T cells in Graves' hyperthyroidism and ophthalmopathy. Germline CDR1 and CDR2: MNHNS and SASEGT. The length of the CDR3 is 16 residues. V dropped 5 bases and J dropped 4; count of bases not matched to a gene: 7. RNA transcripts were the template for amplifying TCR beta CDR3 regions. A first-round RT-PCR of the TCR CDR3 used the HTBI primer set. TCRdb used MiXCR to reprocess the multiplex PCR reads, holding one entry per CDR3 protein. The sample has 400,000 or so distinct CDR3 sequences; about 14% are singletons. Findings and limits, study-wide: Most thyroid-expanded clonotypes above 0.001 were also found in blood.

The rearrangement joins TRBV6-1 to TRBJ2-3, with TRBD2 identical over 12 bases. This clonotype originated in a woman aged 30 to 39 with Graves' ophthalmopathy. Sequencing input: blood. The CDR3 region has the DNA TGTGCCAGCAGTTCCCTAGCGGGGGGGCTGTCAGATACGCAGTATTTT. Translation gives CASSSLAGGLSDTQYF.